What follows are 5 T cell receptor beta chains derived from one specimen sequenced in a study of cytomegalovirus exposure and HLA in healthy donors. Use of 60 Vbeta and 13 Jbeta primers characterized the PCR. Using immunoSEQ multiplex PCR, the repertoire was profiled, and TCRdb retains in-frame clones only, with some absent. This listing includes tens of thousands of clones. The specimen was PBMCs. The receptors stem from a woman in her twenties or thirties in good health and CMV-seropositive.

The chain links TRBV29-1 to TRBJ2-4, with TRBD2 as a possible D gene (5 bases). Germline V lookup: CDR1 SQVTM, CDR2 ANQGSEA. The CDR3 loop spans 16 amino acids. V was pared by 6 bases and J by 0 bases, with 18 bases between. The CDR3 sequence: CSVKEVSTRAKNIQYF. DNA for the CDR3: TGCAGCGTGAAGGAGGTGTCGACGCGAGCCAAAAACATTCAGTACTTC. Together with reference TRBV29-1 and TRBJ2-4, the CDR3 gives the full variable domain: SAVISQKPSRDICQRGTSLTIQCQVDSQVTMMFWYRQQPGQSLTLIATANQGSEATYESGFVIDKFPISRPNLTFSTLTVSNMSPEDSSIYLCSVKEVSTRAKNIQYFGAGTRLSVL.

The chain employs TRBV18 and TRBJ2-7; the D is unclear. CDR3 length: 12 amino acids. Germline V CDR1 and CDR2: KGHSH, LQKENI. V lost 3 bases, J lost 0 bases, and 3 bases lay in between. CDR3 sequence (DNA): TGTGCCAGCTCACCGGCCTCCTACGAGCAGTACTTC. The encoded protein is CASSPASYEQYF.

The chain links TRBV9 to TRBJ2-3; D perhaps matches TRBD2 (6 bases). V lost 3 bases and J 1 base, leaving 12 bases between the germline ends. The CDR3 sequence is 15 residues long. Germline V gives CDR1 SGDLS, CDR2 YYNGEE. The CDR3, as DNA: TGTGCCAGCAGCGCCGCGTGGGGGGGCACAGATACGCAGTATTTT. This sequence encodes CASSAAWGGTDTQYF.

This chain connects TRBV5-1 to TRBJ2-7; maybe TRBD1 (6 bases). The V end was cut by 0 bases, the J end by 5 bases, with 12 bases between. From germline, CDR1 is SGHRS and CDR2 YFSETQ. The CDR3 has 14 amino acids. In DNA form, the CDR3 reads TGCGCCAGCAGCTTGGCCGCAGGGGCCAACGAGCAGTACTTC. Protein: CASSLAAGANEQYF.

The V and J genes are TRBV6-5 and TRBJ1-2; 7 bases agree with TRBD1. This CDR3 contains 13 residues. J lost 4 bases, V lost 4 bases, and 3 bases had no gene match. CDR1 MNHEY and CDR2 SVGAGI come from the germline V gene. CDR3 in amino acids: CASSLDRFYGYTF. Here the CDR3 DNA reads TGTGCCAGCAGTTTGGACAGGTTCTATGGCTACACCTTC.